The source of this T cell receptor beta chain is a study of radiotherapy plus CTLA-4 blockade in lung cancer. Turning to the study itself: Among all patients, roughly 19% showed objective responses, while more than 25% had disease control.

The study, taken as a whole, reports: There was expansion of tumor-derived TCR clones in blood after radiotherapy plus ipilimumab. Interferon-beta, together with early blood T cell clone dynamics, reportedly best predicted response.

The V gene's germline CDR1 is MGHRA and CDR2 YSYEKL. With 1 base removed from V and 2 bases from J, the gap between germline ends came to 8 bases. The CDR3 consists of 15 residues. As concerns this clone: Its target is not known.

The table came from immunoSEQ multiplex PCR; TCRdb's copy has only in-frame clones and leaves some out. The sample holds some 100,000 clones; around 75% are singletons and the top ten take 4.5% to 6.5%. The chain combines TRBV4-1 with TRBJ2-2; TRBD1 might be the D (5 bases). This clonotype was obtained from a human donor with non-small cell lung cancer who had a partial response to radiotherapy plus ipilimumab. The sequenced sample was peripheral blood, obtained from a patient treated with radiotherapy plus ipilimumab. CDR3 amino acids: CASSQADSNTGELFF. CDR3 bases: TGCGCCAGCAGCCAAGCCGACAGCAACACCGGGGAGCTGTTTTTT.